This T cell receptor beta chain derives from a study of T cells in Graves' hyperthyroidism and ophthalmopathy. Graves' hyperthyroidism showing no ophthalmopathy progression within 18 months was considered stable. This clonotype was detected a few times. A much larger clone differs by one base, so this may be a read error. The CDR3 regions of TCR beta were amplified from RNA transcripts. TCR CDR3 underwent first-round RT-PCR with the HTBI primer set. From the multiplex PCR reads, TCRdb called clonotypes with MiXCR, one entry per CDR3 protein. This table holds 700,000 to 950,000 distinct CDR3 sequences, approximately 40% found once. V gave up 6 bases and J gave up 2 bases, with 10 bases separating them. This CDR3 spans 13 amino acids. CDR1 is ENHRY, CDR2 SYGVKD, per germline.

V usage is TRBV10-3 and J usage is TRBJ2-5; D remains ambiguous. The sample was blood. This clonotype was obtained from a woman aged 35 to 49 with Graves' hyperthyroidism. The CDR3 nucleotides read TGTGCCATCAGGTTAGTGGAACAAGAGACCCAGTACTTC. Translation: CAIRLVEQETQYF.